Given below is one T cell receptor (beta chain) in context. No antigen is known for it. No quality values exist for individual bases; no much larger clone is one base distant. These data originate in a study of T cell responses to AZD1222 COVID-19 vaccine (dated by TCRdb to the early 2020s). In terms of the full investigation: A total of about 230 trial participants underwent TCR sequencing, of whom 207 received two doses of AZD1222 and some 26 received two doses of the MenACWY control vaccine. Enrollment into the trials was organized by age into subgroups of 18-55, 56-69 and 70-plus years, and those subgroups contained roughly 150, 30 and 60 TCR-sequenced participants, respectively.

The CDR3 regions of human TCRbeta chains were analyzed by immunosequencing. The authors' analysis ran thus. Repertoire TCRs were matched against a reference library of SARS-CoV-2-specific TCRs generated with the MIRA antigen-specificity platform. Breadth was defined as the fraction of unique TCRs that were SARS-CoV-2-associated. Depth was defined as the fraction of total T cells that were SARS-CoV-2-associated. Using the MIRA data, each spike-specific TCR was mapped to the spike region that the TCR reacts to and placed in a CD4 or CD8 class. Log10-transformed breadth and depth values were compared by one-way ANOVA with Sidak's multiple comparisons tests. TCRdb limited this immuneACCESS table to in-frame rearrangements with V and J called. A share of clones is missing; checked studies link under half to unresolved V genes, and the rest is unexplained. V, J and clone size were drawn from that table, and D and trimming were deduced from the DNA. The sample records 200,000 or so clones, about 92% of which are singletons. Less than 1.2% of the sample is held by the ten biggest clonotypes.

Reading the label with the study, this specimen's time point is: baseline before first vaccination. This specimen's treatment or condition label, per the study, means: meningococcal conjugate vaccine given as trial control. Samples from vaccinated people were obtained from the UK trials COV001 and COV002, which included a single-blind randomized controlled phase 2/3 trial of AZD1222 (ChAdOx1 nCoV-19) in healthy adults. For TCRbeta chain sequencing, PBMC samples were collected from trial participants at day 0 and at day 28 after the second dose. The investigation overall reported the following: Most participants were white British and females outnumbered males, and the authors suggested that clonal diversity may have been underestimated. Epitopes outside the regions mutated in the B.1.351 and B.1.1.7 variants were reportedly recognized by nearly half of the unique spike-specific TCRs. Conclusions about previously exposed vaccinees are limited, since just five or six AZD1222 recipients were seropositive for SARS-CoV-2 at baseline. Because no day 14 peak-response samples were available, repertoires were characterized only after the peak T cell response. In the small 56-69-year group, the increase in depth fell short of significance, most likely because of low power. Spike-specific TCR breadth and depth rose significantly after two AZD1222 doses compared with day 0 and with MenACWY recipients. The vaccine-associated CD4 TCRs covered the entire spike protein, and the dominant responses fell in regions 160-218 and 743-854.

CDR1 and CDR2, per the germline V gene, are MNHEY and SVGAGI. Counted from cysteine to phenylalanine, this CDR3 has 14 amino acids. Only the CDR3 DNA stays, 42 bases, in frame from base 1. V and J are trimmed by 6 bases and 8 bases, and the gene matches miss 9 bases of the junction. This material consisted of peripheral blood, taken on day 0 of MenACWY control vaccination. Here the chain combines TRBV6-5 and TRBJ2-1; TRBD1 aligns with 8 central bases. The sequence derives from an adult in good health. The sequenced DNA: TGTGCCAGCAGCGGACAGGGAGGATTGTATGAGCAGTTCTTC. This gives the protein CASSGQGGLYEQFF.